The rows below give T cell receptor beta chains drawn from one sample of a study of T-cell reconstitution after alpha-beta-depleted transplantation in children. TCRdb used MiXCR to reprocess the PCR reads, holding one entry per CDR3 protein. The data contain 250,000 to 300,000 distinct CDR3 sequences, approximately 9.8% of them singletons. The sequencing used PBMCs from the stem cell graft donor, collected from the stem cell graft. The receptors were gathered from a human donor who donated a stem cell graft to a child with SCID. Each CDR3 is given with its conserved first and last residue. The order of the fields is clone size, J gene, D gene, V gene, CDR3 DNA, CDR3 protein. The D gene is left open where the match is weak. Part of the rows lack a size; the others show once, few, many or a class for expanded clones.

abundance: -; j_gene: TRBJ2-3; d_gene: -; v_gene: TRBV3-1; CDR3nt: TGTGCCAGCAGGGTACAGGGTACTAGCACAGATACGCAGTATTTT; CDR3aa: CASRVQGTSTDTQYF
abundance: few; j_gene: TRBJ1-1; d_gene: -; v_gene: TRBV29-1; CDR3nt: TGCAGCGTTGATGGGTTGGGGGACACTGAAGCTTTCTTT; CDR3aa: CSVDGLGDTEAFF
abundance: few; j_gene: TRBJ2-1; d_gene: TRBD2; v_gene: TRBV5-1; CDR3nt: TGCGCCAGCAGCTTGTTCGGGACTAGCGGGGGCCTGGACAATGAGCAGTTCTTC; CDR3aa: CASSLFGTSGGLDNEQFF
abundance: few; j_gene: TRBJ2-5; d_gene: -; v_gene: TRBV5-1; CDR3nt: TGCGCCAGCAGCGCCTGGGGGAACCAGGAGACCCAGTACTTC; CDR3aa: CASSAWGNQETQYF
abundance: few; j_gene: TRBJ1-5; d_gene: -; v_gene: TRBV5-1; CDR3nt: TGCGCCAGCAGCTTGGAGCCAGGGCTGAGCAATCAGCCCCAGCATTTT; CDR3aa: CASSLEPGLSNQPQHF
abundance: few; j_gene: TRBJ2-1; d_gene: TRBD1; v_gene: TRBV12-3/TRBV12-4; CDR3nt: TGTGCCAGCAGTCCATCACAGGGGAGTCACTCCTACAATGAGCAGTTCTTC; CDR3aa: CASSPSQGSHSYNEQFF
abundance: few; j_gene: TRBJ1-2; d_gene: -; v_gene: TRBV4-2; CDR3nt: TGTGCCAGCAGCCAAGAGTCAGTTTCGTATGGCTACACCTTC; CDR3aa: CASSQESVSYGYTF
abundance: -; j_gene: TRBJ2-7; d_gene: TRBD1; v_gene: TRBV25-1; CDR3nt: TGTGCCAGCAGTGGGCCGGGACAGGGGCATGGGGAGCAGTACTTC; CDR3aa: CASSGPGQGHGEQYF
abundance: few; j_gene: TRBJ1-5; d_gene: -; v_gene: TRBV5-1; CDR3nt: TGCGCCAGCAGCCCGGACTTTAGCAATCAGCCCCAGCATTTT; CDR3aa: CASSPDFSNQPQHF
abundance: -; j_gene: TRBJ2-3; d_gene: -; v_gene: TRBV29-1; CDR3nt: TGCAGCGCTGACGCGGATGGGGGCCCAGATACGCAGTATTTT; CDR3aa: CSADADGGPDTQYF
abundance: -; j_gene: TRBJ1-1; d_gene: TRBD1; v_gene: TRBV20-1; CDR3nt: TGCAGTGCTATTACCGGGACAGATACCAACACTGAAGCTTTCTTT; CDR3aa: CSAITGTDTNTEAFF
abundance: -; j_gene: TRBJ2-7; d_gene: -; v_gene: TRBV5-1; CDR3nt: TGCGCCAGCAGCTTGGTTCCAGAGGTCAACGAGCAGTACTTC; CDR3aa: CASSLVPEVNEQYF